This paragraph covers one TCR beta chain sequence. The data were taken from a study of control samples from healthy donors and cancer patients. The V gene's germline CDR1 is SGHDT and CDR2 YYEEEE. V was pared by 2 bases and J by 1 base, with 16 bases between. The CDR3 consists of 18 residues. The data were produced by immunoSEQ multiplex PCR, yet TCRdb's version contains in-frame clones alone and is incomplete. Here the sample spans about 120,000 clones, roughly 93% being singletons. The rearrangement uses TRBV5-6 and TRBJ2-6; D uncertain. Specimen: blood. This receptor was taken from a man aged 25 to 40 in good health. The CDR3 DNA reads TGTGCCAGCAGCTTTACTCCGGGCGTAAGTTCTGGGGCCAACGTCCTGACTTTC. Translating gives CASSFTPGVSSGANVLTF. The full variable domain, with the rest looked up from reference TRBV5-6 and TRBJ2-6, is DAGVTQSPTHLIKTRGQQVTLRCSPKSGHDTVSWYQQALGQGPQFIFQYYEEEERQRGNFPDRFSGHQFPNYSSELNVNALLLGDSALYLCASSFTPGVSSGANVLTFGAGSRLTVL.